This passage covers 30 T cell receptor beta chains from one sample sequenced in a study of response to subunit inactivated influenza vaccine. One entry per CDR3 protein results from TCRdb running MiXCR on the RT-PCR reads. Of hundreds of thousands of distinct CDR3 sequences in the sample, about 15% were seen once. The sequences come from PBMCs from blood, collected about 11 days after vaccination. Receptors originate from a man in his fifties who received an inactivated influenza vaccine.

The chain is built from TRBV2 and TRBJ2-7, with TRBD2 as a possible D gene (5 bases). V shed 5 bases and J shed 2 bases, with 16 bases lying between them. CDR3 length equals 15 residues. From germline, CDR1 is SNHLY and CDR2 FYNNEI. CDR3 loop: CASSSRGLPPYEQYF. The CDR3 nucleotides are TGTGCCAGCAGTTCCCGTGGACTGCCTCCCTACGAGCAGTACTTC.

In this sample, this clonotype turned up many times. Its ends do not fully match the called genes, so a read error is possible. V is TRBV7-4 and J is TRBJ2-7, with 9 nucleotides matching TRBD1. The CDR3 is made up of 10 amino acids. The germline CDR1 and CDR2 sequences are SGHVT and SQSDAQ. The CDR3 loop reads CASSPGQGGF. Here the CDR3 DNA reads TGTGCCAGCAGCCCGGGACAGGGAGGTTTC.

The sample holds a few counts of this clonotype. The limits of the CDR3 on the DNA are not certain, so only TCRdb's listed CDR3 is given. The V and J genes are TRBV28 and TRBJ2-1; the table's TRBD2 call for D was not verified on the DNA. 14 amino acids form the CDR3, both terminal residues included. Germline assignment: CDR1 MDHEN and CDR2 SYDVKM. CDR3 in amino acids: CASSSSAGRNEQFF.

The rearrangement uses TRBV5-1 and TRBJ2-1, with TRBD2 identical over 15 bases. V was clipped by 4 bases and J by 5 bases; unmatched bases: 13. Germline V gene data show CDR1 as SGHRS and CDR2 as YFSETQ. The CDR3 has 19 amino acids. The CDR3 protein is CASSHNGRTSGGDHNEQFF. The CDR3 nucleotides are TGCGCCAGCAGCCACAATGGCCGGACTAGCGGGGGGGATCACAATGAGCAGTTCTTC. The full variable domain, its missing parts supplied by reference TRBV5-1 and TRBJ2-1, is KAGVTQTPRYLIKTRGQQVTLSCSPISGHRSVSWYQQTPGQGLQFLFEYFSETQRNKGNFPGRFSGRQFSNSRSEMNVSTLELGDSALYLCASSHNGRTSGGDHNEQFFGPGTRLTVL.

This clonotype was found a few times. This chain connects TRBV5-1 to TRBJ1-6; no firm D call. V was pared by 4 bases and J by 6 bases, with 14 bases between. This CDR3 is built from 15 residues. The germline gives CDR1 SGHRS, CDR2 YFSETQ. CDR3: CASSIEAGPNSPLHF. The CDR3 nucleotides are TGCGCCAGCAGCATTGAAGCGGGCCCTAATTCACCCCTCCACTTT.

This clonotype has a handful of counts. CDR3 nucleotides: TGCAGTGCTAGAGTGATCCAGAGCACAGATACGCAGTATTTT. Protein sequence: CSARVIQSTDTQYF. The chain recombines TRBV20-1 with TRBJ2-3; D is uncertain. V lost 1 base to trimming and J lost 0 bases, with 8 bases between them. This CDR3 contains 14 residues. The V gene's germline CDR1 is DFQATT and CDR2 SNEGSKA (reference sequence).

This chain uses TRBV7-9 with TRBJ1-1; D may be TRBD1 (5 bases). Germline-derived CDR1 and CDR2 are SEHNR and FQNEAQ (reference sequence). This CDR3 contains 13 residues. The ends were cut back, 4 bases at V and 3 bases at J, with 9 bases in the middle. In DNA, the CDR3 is TGTGCCAGCAGCTCAATGACAGACACTGAAGCTTTCTTT. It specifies CASSSMTDTEAFF.

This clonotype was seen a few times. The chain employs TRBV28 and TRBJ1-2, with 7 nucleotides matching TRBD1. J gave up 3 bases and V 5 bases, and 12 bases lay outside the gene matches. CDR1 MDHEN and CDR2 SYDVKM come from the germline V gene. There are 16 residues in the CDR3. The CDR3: CASSPTLGQEYYGYTF. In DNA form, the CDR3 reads TGTGCCAGCAGTCCCACACTAGGACAGGAGTACTATGGCTACACCTTC.

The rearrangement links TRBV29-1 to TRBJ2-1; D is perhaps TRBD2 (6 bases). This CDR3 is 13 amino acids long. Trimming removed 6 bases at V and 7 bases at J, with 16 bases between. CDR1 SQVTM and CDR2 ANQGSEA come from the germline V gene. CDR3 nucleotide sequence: TGCAGCGTCGATCCGGGGGTGGAGAATGAGCAGTTCTTC. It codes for CSVDPGVENEQFF.

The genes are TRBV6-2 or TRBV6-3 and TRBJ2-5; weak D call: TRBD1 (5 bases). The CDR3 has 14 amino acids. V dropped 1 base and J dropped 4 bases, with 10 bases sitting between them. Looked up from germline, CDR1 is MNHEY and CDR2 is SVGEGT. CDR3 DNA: TGTGCCAGCAGTTACTACCAGGGCGGAGAGACCCAGTACTTC. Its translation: CASSYYQGGETQYF.

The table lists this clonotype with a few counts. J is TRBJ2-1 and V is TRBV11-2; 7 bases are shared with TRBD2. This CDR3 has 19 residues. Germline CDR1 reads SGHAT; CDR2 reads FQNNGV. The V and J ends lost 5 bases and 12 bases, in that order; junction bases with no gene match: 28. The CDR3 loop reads CASSSSWVIRRGGPAPQFF. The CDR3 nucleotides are TGTGCCAGCAGCAGTTCCTGGGTGATTCGACGGGGAGGGCCCGCACCGCAGTTCTTC.

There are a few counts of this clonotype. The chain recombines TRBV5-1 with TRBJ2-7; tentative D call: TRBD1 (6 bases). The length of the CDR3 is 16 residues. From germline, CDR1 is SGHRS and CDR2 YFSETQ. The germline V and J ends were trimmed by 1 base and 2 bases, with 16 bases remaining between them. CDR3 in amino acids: CASSLTGTTPPYEQYF. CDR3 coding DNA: TGCGCCAGCAGCTTGACCGGGACAACCCCCCCCTACGAGCAGTACTTC.

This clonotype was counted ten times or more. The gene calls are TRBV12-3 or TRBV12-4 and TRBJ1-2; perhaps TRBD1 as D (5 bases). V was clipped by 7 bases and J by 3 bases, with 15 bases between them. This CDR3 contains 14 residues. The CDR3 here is CASNPWRGDYGYTF. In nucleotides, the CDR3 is TGTGCCAGCAATCCTTGGAGGGGAGACTATGGCTACACCTTC.

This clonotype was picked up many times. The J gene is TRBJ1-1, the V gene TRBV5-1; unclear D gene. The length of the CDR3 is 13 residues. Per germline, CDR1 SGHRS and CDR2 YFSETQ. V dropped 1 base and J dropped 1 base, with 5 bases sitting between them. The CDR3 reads CASSLKENTEAFF. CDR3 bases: TGCGCCAGCAGCTTGAAAGAGAACACTGAAGCTTTCTTT. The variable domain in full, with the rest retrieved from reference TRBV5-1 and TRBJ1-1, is KAGVTQTPRYLIKTRGQQVTLSCSPISGHRSVSWYQQTPGQGLQFLFEYFSETQRNKGNFPGRFSGRQFSNSRSEMNVSTLELGDSALYLCASSLKENTEAFFGQGTRLTVV.

CDR3 nucleotides: TGTGCCAGCAAAAGACAGACAACAACAGATACGCAGTATTTT. It encodes CASKRQTTTDTQYF. The chain carries TRBV6-2 or TRBV6-3 and TRBJ2-3; perhaps TRBD1 as D (5 bases). The CDR3 runs to 14 residues. Germline V gene sequence: CDR1 MNHEY, CDR2 SVGEGT. V lost 7 bases to trimming and J lost 3 bases, with 14 bases between them.

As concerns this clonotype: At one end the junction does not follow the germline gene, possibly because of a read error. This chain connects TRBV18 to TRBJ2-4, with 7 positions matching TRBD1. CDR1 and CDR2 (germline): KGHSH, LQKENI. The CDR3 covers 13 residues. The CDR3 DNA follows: TGTGCCAGCTCATCACCCGACAGGGACATTCAGTACTTC. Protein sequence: CASSSPDRDIQYF.

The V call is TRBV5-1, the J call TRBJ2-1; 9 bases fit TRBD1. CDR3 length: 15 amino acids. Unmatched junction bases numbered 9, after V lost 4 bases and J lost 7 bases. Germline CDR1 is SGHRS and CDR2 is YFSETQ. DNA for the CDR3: TGCGCCAGCAGCGAAACCGGGACAGGGAAGAATGAGCAGTTCTTC. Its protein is CASSETGTGKNEQFF.

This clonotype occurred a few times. The CDR3 spells CASSQGNPGLVPYEQYF. In DNA form, the CDR3 reads TGTGCCAGCAGCCAAGGCAACCCGGGACTAGTGCCCTACGAGCAGTACTTC. The rearrangement uses TRBV4-2 and TRBJ2-7; TRBD2 agrees at 8 bases. This CDR3 is 17 amino acids long. Germline V CDR1 and CDR2: LGHNA, YNFKEQ. J lost 2 bases, V lost 1 base, and 10 bases had no gene match.

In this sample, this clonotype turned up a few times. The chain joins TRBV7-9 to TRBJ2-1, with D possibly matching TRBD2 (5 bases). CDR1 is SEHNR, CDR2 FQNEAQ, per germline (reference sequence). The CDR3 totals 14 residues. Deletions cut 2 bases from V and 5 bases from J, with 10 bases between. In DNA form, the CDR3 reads TGTGCCAGCAGCTTACGGGGAGAAAACAATGAGCAGTTCTTC. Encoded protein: CASSLRGENNEQFF.

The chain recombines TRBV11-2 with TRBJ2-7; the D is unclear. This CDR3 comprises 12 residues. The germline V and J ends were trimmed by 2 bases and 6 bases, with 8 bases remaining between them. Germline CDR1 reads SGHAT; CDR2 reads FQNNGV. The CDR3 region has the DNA TGTGCCAGCAGCTTACAGTATAGCGAGCAGTACTTC. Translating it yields CASSLQYSEQYF.

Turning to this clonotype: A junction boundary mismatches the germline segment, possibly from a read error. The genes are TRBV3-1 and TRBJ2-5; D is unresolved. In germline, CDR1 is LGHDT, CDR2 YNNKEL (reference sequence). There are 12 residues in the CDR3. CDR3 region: CASNQGSETQYF. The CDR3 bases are TGTGCCAGCAACCAAGGGTCGGAGACCCAGTACTTC.

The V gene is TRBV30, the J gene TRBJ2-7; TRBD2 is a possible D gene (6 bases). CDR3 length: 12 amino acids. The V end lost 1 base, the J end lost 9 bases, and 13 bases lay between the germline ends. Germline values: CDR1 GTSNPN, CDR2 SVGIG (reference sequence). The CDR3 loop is CAWSGARGRQYF. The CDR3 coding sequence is TGTGCCTGGAGTGGGGCCCGGGGGAGGCAGTACTTC. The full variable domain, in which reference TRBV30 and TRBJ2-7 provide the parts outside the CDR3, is SQTIHQWPATLVQPVGSPLSLECTVEGTSNPNLYWYRQAAGRGLQLLFYSVGIGQISSEVPQNLSASRPQDRQFILSSKKLLLSDSGFYLCAWSGARGRQYFGPGTRLTVT.

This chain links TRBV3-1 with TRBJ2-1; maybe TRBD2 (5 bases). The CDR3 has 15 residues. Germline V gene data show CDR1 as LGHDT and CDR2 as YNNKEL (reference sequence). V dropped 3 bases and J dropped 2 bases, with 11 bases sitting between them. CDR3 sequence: CASSQRRAPYNEQFF. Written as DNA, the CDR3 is TGTGCCAGCAGCCAGAGGCGGGCACCCTACAATGAGCAGTTCTTC.

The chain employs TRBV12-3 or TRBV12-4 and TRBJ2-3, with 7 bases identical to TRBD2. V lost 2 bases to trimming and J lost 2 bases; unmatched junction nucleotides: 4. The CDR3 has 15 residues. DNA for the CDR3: TGTGCCAGCAGTTTATGGACTAGTTTCACAGATACGCAGTATTTT. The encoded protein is CASSLWTSFTDTQYF.

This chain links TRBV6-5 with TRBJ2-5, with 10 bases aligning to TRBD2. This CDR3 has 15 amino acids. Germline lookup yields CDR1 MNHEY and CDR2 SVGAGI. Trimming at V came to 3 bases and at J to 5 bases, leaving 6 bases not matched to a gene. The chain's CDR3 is CASSYLAGVGETQYF. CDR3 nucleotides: TGTGCCAGCAGTTATCTAGCGGGAGTAGGGGAGACCCAGTACTTC.

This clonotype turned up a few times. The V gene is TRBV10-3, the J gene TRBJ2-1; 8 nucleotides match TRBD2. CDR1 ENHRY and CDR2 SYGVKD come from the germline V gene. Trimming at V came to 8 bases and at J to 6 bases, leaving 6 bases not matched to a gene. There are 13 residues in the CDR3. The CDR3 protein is CAISGAGGNEQFF. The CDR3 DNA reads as TGTGCCATCTCTGGGGCGGGAGGCAATGAGCAGTTCTTC.

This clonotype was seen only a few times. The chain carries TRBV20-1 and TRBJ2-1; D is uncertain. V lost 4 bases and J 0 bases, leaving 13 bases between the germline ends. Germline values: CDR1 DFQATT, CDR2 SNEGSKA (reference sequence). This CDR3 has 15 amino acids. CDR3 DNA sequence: TGCAGTGCTACTAAGTTACTGAGCTCCTACAATGAGCAGTTCTTC. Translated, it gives CSATKLLSSYNEQFF.

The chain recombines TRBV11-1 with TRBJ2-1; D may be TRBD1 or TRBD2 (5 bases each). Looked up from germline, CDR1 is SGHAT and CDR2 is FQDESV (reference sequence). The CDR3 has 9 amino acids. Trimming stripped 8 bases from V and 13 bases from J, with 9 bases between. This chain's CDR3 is CASGGPQFF. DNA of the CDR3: TGTGCCAGCGGGGGACCACAGTTCTTC.

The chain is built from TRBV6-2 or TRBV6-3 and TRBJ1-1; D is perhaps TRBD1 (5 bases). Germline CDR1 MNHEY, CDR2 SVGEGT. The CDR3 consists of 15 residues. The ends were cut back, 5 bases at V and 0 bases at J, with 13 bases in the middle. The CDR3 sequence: CASSRGGSMNTEAFF. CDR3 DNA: TGTGCCAGCAGTAGGGGCGGATCGATGAACACTGAAGCTTTCTTT.

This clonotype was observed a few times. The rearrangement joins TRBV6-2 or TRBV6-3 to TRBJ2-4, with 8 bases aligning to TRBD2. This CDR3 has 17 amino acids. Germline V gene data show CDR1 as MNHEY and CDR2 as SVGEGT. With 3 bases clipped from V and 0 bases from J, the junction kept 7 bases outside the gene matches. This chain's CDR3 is CASSYLAGGLAKNIQYF. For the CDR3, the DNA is TGTGCCAGCAGTTATCTAGCGGGTGGCTTAGCCAAAAACATTCAGTACTTC.